Below are 26 T cell receptor beta chains sequenced from a single sample in a study of blood T cell repertoires in COVID-19. Profiling relied on immunoSEQ multiplex PCR, and the TCRdb table lists in-frame clones only, not all of them. Altogether 330,000 or so clones are present, around 90% being singletons, with the ten largest covering approximately 18%. Sequenced: PBMCs or T cells enriched from blood (not recorded which). The receptors shown here come from a woman aged 25 to 39 who had recovered from COVID-19.

This chain uses TRBV28 with TRBJ1-3, with D possibly matching TRBD1 (5 bases). The CDR3 sequence is 14 residues long. Trimming took off 5 bases at V and 1 base at J, with 9 bases between the two ends. Germline CDR1 is MDHEN and CDR2 is SYDVKM. The CDR3 nucleotides read TGTGCCAGCAGTGTCCCAGGGTCTGGAAACACCATATATTTT. Its translation is CASSVPGSGNTIYF.

This chain joins TRBV9 and TRBJ1-6; 10 bases are a match to TRBD1. In germline, CDR1 is SGDLS, CDR2 YYNGEE. V lost 0 bases, J lost 9 bases, and 3 bases stayed unmatched. The CDR3 runs to 15 residues. In DNA form, the CDR3 reads TGTGCCAGCAGCGTAGGGACAGGGGGGAGTTCACCCCTCCACTTT. Amino acids: CASSVGTGGSSPLHF.

The V call is TRBV6-5, the J call TRBJ1-1, with D unresolved. The V and J ends lost 6 bases and 4 bases respectively, with 18 bases between them. This CDR3 has 15 residues. Germline V gives CDR1 MNHEY, CDR2 SVGAGI. The CDR3 coding sequence is TGTGCCAGCAGCGCGAGTACCTGGGCAACCACTGAAGCTTTCTTT. Amino acid sequence: CASSASTWATTEAFF.

The chain uses TRBV4-2 and TRBJ2-2; a weak D match, TRBD2 (5 bases). In germline, CDR1 is LGHNA, CDR2 YNFKEQ. The length of the CDR3 is 14 residues. V was clipped by 3 bases and J by 3 bases, with 8 bases between them. CDR3 residues: CASSQGSYTGELFF. The CDR3 DNA sequence: TGTGCCAGCAGCCAGGGGAGTTACACCGGGGAGCTGTTTTTT.

The chain uses TRBV7-3 and TRBJ2-4; TRBD1 matches at 9 bases. J lost 8 bases, V lost 5 bases, and 7 bases had no gene match. Germline CDR1 is SGHTA and CDR2 is FQGTGA. This CDR3 is 14 amino acids long. The CDR3 nucleotides read TGTGCCAGCAGCCTAGGACAGGGGTGGGACATTCAGTACTTC. Amino acids: CASSLGQGWDIQYF.

This chain uses TRBV13 with TRBJ1-1; D gene uncertain. The CDR3 is 14 amino acids. Germline V gene data show CDR1 as PRHDT and CDR2 as FYEKMQ (reference sequence). V dropped 0 bases and J dropped 2 bases, with 7 bases sitting between them. CDR3 sequence (DNA): TGTGCCAGCAGCTTAGGGCCAGGCAACACTGAAGCTTTCTTT. It codes for CASSLGPGNTEAFF.

The chain uses TRBV7-9 and TRBJ1-2, with D possibly being TRBD1 (6 bases). The CDR3 runs 14 residues. The germline V gene has CDR1 SEHNR and CDR2 FQNEAQ (reference sequence). With 2 bases removed from V and 7 bases from J, the gap between germline ends came to 14 bases. The CDR3 DNA sequence: TGTGCCAGCAGCTTACAGTCAGGGGTCGGTGGCTACACCTTC. Translating gives CASSLQSGVGGYTF.

The chain combines TRBV28 with TRBJ1-2; the D gene is possibly TRBD1 (6 bases). The CDR3 runs 14 residues. Germline lookup yields CDR1 MDHEN and CDR2 SYDVKM. V dropped 7 bases and J dropped 1 base, with 13 bases sitting between them. DNA for the CDR3: TGTGCCAGCACCGCAGGGGCGATTAACTATGGCTACACCTTC. This codes for CASTAGAINYGYTF.

V and J are TRBV7-3 and TRBJ2-7, with D perhaps matching TRBD1 (5 bases). Germline V gene sequence: CDR1 SGHTA, CDR2 FQGTGA. The V end lost 5 bases, the J end lost 0 bases, and 11 bases lay between the germline ends. The CDR3 totals 14 residues. CDR3 sequence (DNA): TGTGCCAGCAGCCCTCAGGGTAACTCCTACGAGCAGTACTTC. It translates to CASSPQGNSYEQYF.

About this clone itself: Other DNA sequences in this sample translate to the same CDR3. The chain joins TRBV12-3 or TRBV12-4 to TRBJ1-2, with 8 bases aligning to TRBD1. This CDR3 region has 13 residues. V lost 5 bases to trimming and J lost 8 bases; unmatched junction nucleotides: 7. CDR3 residues: CASSLGQGRGYTF. DNA for the CDR3: TGTGCCAGCAGTCTCGGACAGGGTAGGGGCTACACCTTC.

The chain links TRBV6-2 or TRBV6-3 to TRBJ2-7, with TRBD1 matching over 7 bases. CDR3 size: 15 residues. Germline V lookup: CDR1 MNHEY, CDR2 SVGEGT. The J segment lost 2 bases and the V segment lost 0 bases, leaving 4 bases of the junction unmatched. CDR3 amino acids: CASSYSVQGAYEQYF. The CDR3 nucleotides read TGTGCCAGCAGTTACTCCGTGCAGGGGGCCTACGAGCAGTACTTC.

This chain joins TRBV19 and TRBJ1-5; D perhaps matches TRBD1 (5 bases). The CDR3 loop spans 16 amino acids. From germline, CDR1 is LNHDA and CDR2 SQIVND (reference sequence). V shed 6 bases and J shed 1 base, with 16 bases lying between them. CDR3 loop: CASRGRGSGSNQPQHF. As DNA, the CDR3 is TGTGCCAGTAGGGGGCGGGGAAGCGGAAGCAATCAGCCCCAGCATTTT. Together with reference TRBV19 and TRBJ1-5, the CDR3 gives the full variable domain: DGGITQSPKYLFRKEGQNVTLSCEQNLNHDAMYWYRQDPGQGLRLIYYSQIVNDFQKGDIAEGYSVSREKKESFPLTVTSAQKNPTAFYLCASRGRGSGSNQPQHFGDGTRLSIL.

The chain has TRBV27 and TRBJ1-5, with 8 bases that match TRBD1. The CDR3 has 14 residues. V dropped 2 bases and J dropped 5; count of bases not matched to a gene: 2. Germline V gene sequence: CDR1 MNHEY, CDR2 SMNVEV (reference sequence). CDR3 protein: CASSLQGADQPQHF. Here the CDR3 DNA reads TGTGCCAGCAGTTTACAGGGGGCCGATCAGCCCCAGCATTTT.

This chain links TRBV27 with TRBJ2-1; D is uncertain. The germline V gene has CDR1 MNHEY and CDR2 SMNVEV (reference sequence). The CDR3 sequence is 15 residues long. V was trimmed by 3 bases and J by 3 bases, leaving 12 bases between them. CDR3 DNA: TGTGCCAGCAGTTTTGACGCGGCGGACTACAATGAGCAGTTCTTC. Protein product: CASSFDAADYNEQFF.

The V call is TRBV18, the J call TRBJ2-2, with 8 bases identical to TRBD2. Trimming took 2 bases from V and 1 from J; bases not matched to a gene: 3. The CDR3 contains 16 residues. Germline V gives CDR1 KGHSH, CDR2 LQKENI. CDR3 nucleotide sequence: TGTGCCAGCTCACCAAAGCTAGCGGGGAACACCGGGGAGCTGTTTTTT. Translated, it gives CASSPKLAGNTGELFF.

This chain's CDR3 is CASSQADLAGGELFF. The CDR3 DNA reads TGCGCCAGCAGCCAAGCGGACCTCGCGGGAGGGGAGCTGTTTTTT. The gene calls are TRBV4-1 and TRBJ2-2; D may be TRBD2 (6 bases). Germline V gene sequence: CDR1 MGHRA, CDR2 YSYEKL. V lost 1 base, J lost 8 bases, and 14 bases lay in between. The CDR3 has 15 amino acids.

The chain links TRBV5-1 to TRBJ2-2, with TRBD1 matching 12 bases. The length of the CDR3 is 17 residues. V lost 3 bases and J lost 1; bases outside the gene matches: 4. Germline CDR1 SGHRS, CDR2 YFSETQ. As DNA, the CDR3 is TGCGCCAGCAGCTCGGGACAGGGGGCGGTGAACACCGGGGAGCTGTTTTTT. This translates into CASSSGQGAVNTGELFF.

This chain uses TRBV5-8 with TRBJ2-5; D unclear. From germline, CDR1 is SGHTS and CDR2 YDEGEE. This CDR3 has 15 residues. V was shortened by 3 bases and J by 4 bases, with 16 bases between the two germline ends. This CDR3 reads CASSSYGSPRETQYF. CDR3 coding DNA: TGTGCCAGCAGCTCGTACGGGTCTCCGCGAGAGACCCAGTACTTC.

The V gene is TRBV11-3, the J gene TRBJ2-3; the D gene is possibly TRBD1 (5 bases). CDR1 is SGHNT, CDR2 YENEEA, per germline. The CDR3 runs 13 residues. The germline V and J ends were trimmed by 3 bases and 3 bases, with 7 bases remaining between them. The CDR3 DNA is TGTGCCAGCAGCTTTCAGGGTACAGATACGCAGTATTTT. Its translation: CASSFQGTDTQYF.

V is TRBV6-1 and J is TRBJ2-1, with TRBD2 identical over 7 bases. CDR3 length: 14 residues. CDR1 and CDR2 from the germline V gene are MNHNS and SASEGT. The junction had 5 bases not matched to a gene; V was cut back by 1 base and J by 8 bases. The CDR3 sequence is CASSEGGGFDEQFF. The CDR3 DNA follows: TGTGCCAGCAGTGAAGGCGGGGGTTTCGATGAGCAGTTCTTC.

The chain combines TRBV19 with TRBJ2-1, with D possibly being TRBD2 (5 bases). V was cut by 5 bases and J by 7 bases, with 15 bases left in between. Germline lookup yields CDR1 LNHDA and CDR2 SQIVND (reference sequence). CDR3 length: 14 residues. CDR3 DNA sequence: TGTGCCAGTAGTCTCCGGACTCTACAGAATGAGCAGTTCTTC. As protein: CASSLRTLQNEQFF.

This clone was seen once. The V gene is TRBV2, the J gene TRBJ1-2; D not resolved. CDR1 and CDR2 from the germline V gene are SNHLY and FYNNEI. The CDR3 sequence is 13 residues long. Trimming took off 4 bases at V and 4 bases at J, with 10 bases between the two ends. CDR3 in DNA: TGTGCCAGCAGTGGAGAGAGATCCTATGGCTACACCTTC. This gives the protein CASSGERSYGYTF.

V and J are TRBV10-3 and TRBJ2-5; 9 nucleotides line up with TRBD1. The CDR3 runs 13 residues. The trim removed 8 bases at V and 5 bases at J, leaving 6 bases unmatched. Per germline, CDR1 ENHRY and CDR2 SYGVKD. CDR3 in amino acids: CAIGGQGSETQYF. The CDR3 nucleotides are TGTGCCATCGGTGGACAGGGGAGCGAGACCCAGTACTTC.

The rearrangement links TRBV12-3 or TRBV12-4 to TRBJ1-1; tentative D call: TRBD1 (6 bases). The CDR3 totals 13 residues. V lost 7 bases to trimming and J lost 11 bases, with 20 bases between them. The CDR3 protein is CASTQTGSGRAFF. Written as DNA, the CDR3 is TGTGCCAGCACCCAAACAGGGTCCGGGAGGGCTTTCTTT.

The chain recombines TRBV11-3 with TRBJ2-1, with TRBD1 identical over 8 bases. This CDR3 region has 14 residues. After removal of 6 bases from V and 3 bases from J, the junction contained 4 bases not matched to a gene. CDR1 is SGHNT, CDR2 YENEEA, per germline. The CDR3, as DNA: TGTGCCAGCAGTCGGACAGGGATCTACAATGAGCAGTTCTTC. Translation: CASSRTGIYNEQFF.

The chain uses TRBV18 and TRBJ1-2; D is possibly TRBD1 (5 bases). CDR3 length equals 15 residues. Between the trimmed V and J ends, which lost 3 bases and 2 bases, there was a span of 13 bases. In germline, CDR1 is KGHSH, CDR2 LQKENI. The CDR3 bases are TGTGCCAGCTCACCCCTAGAGGACACGAACTATGGCTACACCTTC. Translating gives CASSPLEDTNYGYTF.